These T cell receptor beta chains were read from a single sample in a study of beta chain features in type 1 diabetes. Libraries were prepared by immunoSEQ multiplex PCR; TCRdb keeps only in-frame clonotypes and omits some of them. Of about 650,000 clones in the sample, 9.5% to 15% were seen once. Sequencing was performed on naive CD4+ T cells from blood. The receptors here all came from a man aged 25-45 years with type 1 diabetes. CDR3s include the opening cysteine and the closing phenylalanine or tryptophan. D genes are given only for firm matches. Only part of the rows carry a size: once, few, many, or a class if the clone is expanded.

CDR3nt: TGTGCCAGCAGCCGGGACAGGACCTCCTACGAGCAGTACTTC; CDR3aa: CASSRDRTSYEQYF; v_gene: TRBV5-4; abundance: .; j_gene: TRBJ2-7; d_gene: TRBD1
CDR3nt: TGTGCCAGCAGTCCCGGGACACCCCTGAATGAGCAGTTCTTC; CDR3aa: CASSPGTPLNEQFF; v_gene: TRBV28; abundance: few; j_gene: TRBJ2-1; d_gene: .
CDR3nt: TGTGCCAGCTCAGAAGAGGGGCGAGGCACTGAAGCTTTCTTT; CDR3aa: CASSEEGRGTEAFF; v_gene: TRBV18; abundance: .; j_gene: TRBJ1-1; d_gene: .
CDR3nt: TGTGCCAGCAGCTACAGACAGGGTCTGGTCTACGAGCAGTACTTC; CDR3aa: CASSYRQGLVYEQYF; v_gene: TRBV7-2; abundance: .; j_gene: TRBJ2-7; d_gene: TRBD1
CDR3nt: TGTGCCAGCAGCGAAGCGGGGGGGACCGGGGAGCTGTTTTTT; CDR3aa: CASSEAGGTGELFF; v_gene: TRBV9; abundance: few; j_gene: TRBJ2-2; d_gene: TRBD2
CDR3nt: TGCGCCAGCAGCTCGACTAGCGGGGGCTACGAGCAGTACTTC; CDR3aa: CASSSTSGGYEQYF; v_gene: TRBV5-1; abundance: .; j_gene: TRBJ2-7; d_gene: TRBD2
CDR3nt: TGTGCCATCAGGGACAGCCGGGCGAACACTGAAGCTTTCTTT; CDR3aa: CAIRDSRANTEAFF; v_gene: TRBV10-3; abundance: .; j_gene: TRBJ1-1; d_gene: .
CDR3nt: TGTGCCAGCAGTTCGGACATCCGGTCCCAGTACTTC; CDR3aa: CASSSDIRSQYF; v_gene: TRBV27; abundance: few; j_gene: TRBJ2-5; d_gene: .
CDR3nt: TGCGCCAGCAGCCAAGAAAAGGGAATCTACGAGCAGTACTTC; CDR3aa: CASSQEKGIYEQYF; v_gene: TRBV4-3; abundance: .; j_gene: TRBJ2-7; d_gene: .
CDR3nt: TGTGCCAGCAGTGTGGGAGACATTCAGTACTTC; CDR3aa: CASSVGDIQYF; v_gene: TRBV25-1; abundance: few; j_gene: TRBJ2-4; d_gene: .
CDR3nt: TGTGCCAGCAGCCCAGGTTCCGCGGGTACAGATACGCAGTATTTT; CDR3aa: CASSPGSAGTDTQYF; v_gene: TRBV9; abundance: .; j_gene: TRBJ2-3; d_gene: .
CDR3nt: TGTGCCAGCAGTCAAGGACGGATAGCTAACTATGGCTACACCTTC; CDR3aa: CASSQGRIANYGYTF; v_gene: TRBV7-8; abundance: few; j_gene: TRBJ1-2; d_gene: .
CDR3nt: TGTGCCTGGAGTGAGAAAAGGGACAGGGTCGGCTACACCTTC; CDR3aa: CAWSEKRDRVGYTF; v_gene: TRBV30; abundance: .; j_gene: TRBJ1-2; d_gene: TRBD1
CDR3nt: TGTGCCATCAGTGAGCGCTTAGCGGGGGGCTTTCTCAATGAGCAGTTCTTC; CDR3aa: CAISERLAGGFLNEQFF; v_gene: TRBV10-3; abundance: few; j_gene: TRBJ2-1; d_gene: TRBD2
CDR3nt: TGTGCCAGCAGCGTATCTCCCTCACTAGCGGGGGGCACAGATACGCAGTATTTT; CDR3aa: CASSVSPSLAGGTDTQYF; v_gene: TRBV9; abundance: few; j_gene: TRBJ2-3; d_gene: TRBD2
CDR3nt: TGTGCCAGCACAGGGAGGGGGAATCAGCCCCAGCATTTT; CDR3aa: CASTGRGNQPQHF; v_gene: TRBV2; abundance: .; j_gene: TRBJ1-5; d_gene: .